These T cell receptor beta chains were read from a single sample in a study of T cell repertoires in cytomegalovirus infection. No cognate antigen is known for these TCRs. TCRdb itself ran the reads through MiXCR, one entry per CDR3 protein. The sample shows 150,000 or so distinct CDR3 sequences, approximately 21% of them seen only once. The source was CD8+ T cells from cultured PBMCs, collected from culture after CMV antigen stimulation. The receptor set was obtained from a human donor in good health (CMV status not recorded). Some clones in this sample may be carry-over from other donors' samples. CDR3s include the opening cysteine and the closing phenylalanine or tryptophan. D genes are given only for firm matches. The listing skips clone size in some rows; elsewhere it reads once, few, many or a size class.

>-|few|TRBV4-1|TRBJ1-6
TGCGCCAGCAGCCAAGGGCAGGGAGCCAGGAATTCACCCCTCCACTTT
CASSQGQGARNSPLHF
>-|-|TRBV27|TRBJ2-5
TGTGCCAGCAGTTTATCTCAGTCTCAAGAGACCCAGTACTTC
CASSLSQSQETQYF
>TRBD1|once|TRBV7-6|TRBJ1-2
TGTGCCAGCAGCTTAGCCCCTGGACAGGGTAGCTATGGCTACACCTTC
CASSLAPGQGSYGYTF
>-|-|TRBV7-2|TRBJ2-1
TGTGCCAGCAGCTTAAGGGCTAGCAGGTTCGATGAGCAGTTCTTC
CASSLRASRFDEQFF
>-|many|TRBV7-6|TRBJ2-2
TGTGCCAGCAGCTTTGACTTCACCGGGGAGCTGTTTTTT
CASSFDFTGELFF
>-|few|TRBV11-2|TRBJ1-1
TGTGCCAGCAGCTTATCTGGGGGCACTGAAGCTTTCTTT
CASSLSGGTEAFF
>-|few|TRBV7-8|TRBJ1-5
TGTGCCAGCAGCCTAGGGTGGGGTTCCAGCAATCAGCCCCAGCATTTT
CASSLGWGSSNQPQHF
>-|few|TRBV4-3|TRBJ1-4
TGCGCCAGCAGCCTTTGGAGGGGCGATGCAACTAATGAAAAACTGTTTTTT
CASSLWRGDATNEKLFF
>TRBD1|few|TRBV7-2|TRBJ1-1
TGTGCCAGCAGCTATGGAGGGACAGGGGGCAGGGACACTGAAGCTTTCTTT
CASSYGGTGGRDTEAFF
>-|-|TRBV7-2|TRBJ1-2
TGTGCCAGCAGCACCGGGACATCCTTTGGCTACACCTTC
CASSTGTSFGYTF
>-|-|TRBV4-2|TRBJ1-1
TGTGCCAGCAGCCAAGAGGCGGGGGCGAACACTGAAGCTTTCTTT
CASSQEAGANTEAFF
>-|few|TRBV6-5|TRBJ1-5
TGTGCCAGCAGTTACTCAAGACAGGCCTCGGAGGTACATTTT
CASSYSRQASEVHF
>TRBD1|few|TRBV7-2|TRBJ1-1
TGTGCCAGCAGCTTAGCGAGGGACAGAATGAACATTGAAGCTTTCTTT
CASSLARDRMNIEAFF
>-|few|TRBV11-2|TRBJ2-1
TGTGCCAGCAGCCCCATGTACGGACCGCTGAGCTCCTACAATGAGCAGTTCTTC
CASSPMYGPLSSYNEQFF
>-|-|TRBV11-2|TRBJ1-3
TGTGCCAGCAGCGTGGATCCGAGCTCTGGAAACACCATATATTTT
CASSVDPSSGNTIYF
>-|-|TRBV7-8|TRBJ2-7
TGTGCCAGCAGCCTTTTTGACCCCTACGAGCAGTACTTC
CASSLFDPYEQYF